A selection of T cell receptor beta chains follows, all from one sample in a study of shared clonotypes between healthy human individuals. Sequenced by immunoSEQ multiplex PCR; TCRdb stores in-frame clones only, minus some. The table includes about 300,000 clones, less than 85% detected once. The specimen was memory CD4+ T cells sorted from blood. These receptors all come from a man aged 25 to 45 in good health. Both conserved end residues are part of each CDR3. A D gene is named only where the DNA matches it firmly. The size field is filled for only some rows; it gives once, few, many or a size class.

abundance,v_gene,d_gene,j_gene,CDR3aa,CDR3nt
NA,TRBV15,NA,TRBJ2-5,CATSRDFGGVETQYF,TGTGCCACCAGCAGAGATTTCGGGGGCGTAGAGACCCAGTACTTC
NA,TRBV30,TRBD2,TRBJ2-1,CAWSVVAAGAEQFF,TGTGCCTGGAGTGTAGTCGCGGCGGGAGCTGAGCAGTTCTTC
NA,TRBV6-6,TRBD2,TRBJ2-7,CASSYSTGGYEQYF,TGTGCCAGCAGTTACTCAACGGGGGGCTACGAGCAGTACTTC
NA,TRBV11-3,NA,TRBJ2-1,CASSLSPNEQFF,TGTGCCAGCAGCTTATCCCCCAATGAGCAGTTCTTC
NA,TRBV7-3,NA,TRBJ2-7,CASSLCNSSPSYEQYF,TGTGCCAGCAGCTTATGTAACTCTTCCCCCTCCTACGAGCAGTACTTC
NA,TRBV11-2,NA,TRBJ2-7,CASSPWGEVQYF,TGTGCCAGCAGCCCTTGGGGCGAGGTGCAGTACTTC
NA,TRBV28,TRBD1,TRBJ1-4,CASSTGQGARKLFF,TGTGCCAGCAGTACGGGACAGGGGGCGCGGAAACTGTTTTTT
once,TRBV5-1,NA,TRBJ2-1,CASSLEQAKGAERFF,TGCGCCAGCAGCTTGGAACAGGCGAAAGGGGCCGAGCGGTTCTTC
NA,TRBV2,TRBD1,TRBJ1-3,CASSESGGLGNTIYF,TGTGCCAGCAGTGAGTCAGGGGGCCTTGGAAACACCATATATTTT
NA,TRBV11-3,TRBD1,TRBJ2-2,CASSGTAAAGELFF,TGTGCCAGCAGTGGGACAGCCGCGGCCGGGGAGCTGTTTTTT
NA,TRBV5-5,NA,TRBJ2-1,CASSLDLSSYNEQFF,TGTGCCAGCAGCTTGGATCTCAGCTCCTACAATGAGCAGTTCTTC
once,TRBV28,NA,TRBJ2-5,CASSFLGRGQEETQYF,TGTGCCAGCAGTTTCTTAGGAAGGGGTCAGGAAGAGACCCAGTACTTC
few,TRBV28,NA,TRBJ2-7,CASSSLERRRNEQYF,TGTGCCAGCAGTTCCTTAGAGCGGAGACGGAACGAGCAGTACTTC
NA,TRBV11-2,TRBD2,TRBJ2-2,CASSSLAWREGHGTGELFF,TGTGCCAGCAGCTCCCTGGCGTGGCGGGAGGGCCACGGCACCGGGGAGCTGTTTTTT
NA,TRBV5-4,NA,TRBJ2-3,CASSAAEGLVADTQYF,TGTGCCAGCAGCGCGGCTGAGGGTCTTGTCGCAGATACGCAGTATTTT
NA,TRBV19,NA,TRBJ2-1,CASSTSRDHYNEQFF,TGTGCCAGTAGTACCTCCCGGGACCACTACAATGAGCAGTTCTTC
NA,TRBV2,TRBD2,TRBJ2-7,CASSLAGGTFYEQYF,TGTGCCAGCAGTTTAGCGGGGGGGACCTTCTACGAGCAGTACTTC
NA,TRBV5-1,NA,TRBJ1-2,CASSPGGDGYTF,TGCGCCAGCAGCCCAGGTGGGGATGGCTACACCTTC
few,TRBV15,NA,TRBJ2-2,CATSSGAGGRAGELFF,TGTGCCACCAGCAGTGGGGCGGGTGGAAGGGCCGGGGAGCTGTTTTTT
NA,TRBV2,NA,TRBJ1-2,CASGQSAYGYTF,TGTGCCAGCGGACAGAGCGCATATGGCTACACCTTC
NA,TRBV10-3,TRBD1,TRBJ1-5,CAIRGDRGHSNQPQHF,TGTGCCATCAGGGGGGACAGAGGGCATAGCAATCAGCCCCAGCATTTT
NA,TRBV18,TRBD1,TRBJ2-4,CASSPRQGGDIQYF,TGTGCCAGCTCACCACGACAGGGTGGGGACATTCAGTACTTC
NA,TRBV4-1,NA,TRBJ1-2,CASSHPPMGDYGYTF,TGCGCCAGCAGCCACCCTCCGATGGGTGACTATGGCTACACCTTC
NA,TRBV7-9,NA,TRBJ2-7,CASSLWSVSGTKTSYEQYF,TGTGCCAGCAGCTTGTGGTCGGTTTCGGGGACCAAAACTTCCTACGAGCAGTACTTC
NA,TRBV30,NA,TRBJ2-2,CAWSVRTHLGGELFF,TGTGCCTGGAGTGTACGTACTCACCTAGGCGGGGAGCTGTTTTTT
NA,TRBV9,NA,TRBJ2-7,CASSVGAGSYEQYF,TGTGCCAGCAGCGTAGGGGCAGGCTCCTACGAGCAGTACTTC
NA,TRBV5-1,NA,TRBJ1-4,CASSLGGTTTTNEKLFF,TGCGCCAGCAGCTTGGGGGGGACTACCACAACTAATGAAAAACTGTTTTTT